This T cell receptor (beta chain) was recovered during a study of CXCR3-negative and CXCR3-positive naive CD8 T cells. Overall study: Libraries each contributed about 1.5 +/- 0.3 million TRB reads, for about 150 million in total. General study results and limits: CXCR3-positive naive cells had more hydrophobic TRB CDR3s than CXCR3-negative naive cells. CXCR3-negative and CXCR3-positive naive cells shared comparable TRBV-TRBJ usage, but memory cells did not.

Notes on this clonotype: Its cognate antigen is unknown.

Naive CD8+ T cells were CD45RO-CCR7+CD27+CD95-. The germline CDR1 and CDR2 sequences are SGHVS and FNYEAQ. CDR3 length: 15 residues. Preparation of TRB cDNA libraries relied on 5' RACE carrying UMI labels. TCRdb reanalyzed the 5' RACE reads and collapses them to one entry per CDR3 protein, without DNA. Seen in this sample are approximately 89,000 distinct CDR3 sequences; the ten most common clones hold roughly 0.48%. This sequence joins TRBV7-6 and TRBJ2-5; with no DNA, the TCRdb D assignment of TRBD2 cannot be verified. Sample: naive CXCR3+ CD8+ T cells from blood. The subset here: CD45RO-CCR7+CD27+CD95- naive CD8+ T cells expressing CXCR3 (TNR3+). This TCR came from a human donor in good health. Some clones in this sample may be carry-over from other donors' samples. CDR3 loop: CASSLEPGSRETQYF.